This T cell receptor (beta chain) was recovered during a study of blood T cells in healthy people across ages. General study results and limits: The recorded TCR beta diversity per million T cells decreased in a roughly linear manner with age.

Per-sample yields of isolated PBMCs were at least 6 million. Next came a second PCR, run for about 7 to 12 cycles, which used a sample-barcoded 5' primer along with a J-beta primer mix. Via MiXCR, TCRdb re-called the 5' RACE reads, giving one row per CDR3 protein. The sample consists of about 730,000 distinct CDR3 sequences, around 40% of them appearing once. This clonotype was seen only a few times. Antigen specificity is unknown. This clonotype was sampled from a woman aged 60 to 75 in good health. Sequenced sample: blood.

CDR3 sequence (DNA): TGCAGTGCTAGTCGGGCTAGCGGGACGGCCTACGAGCAGTACTTC. It specifies CSASRASGTAYEQYF. V usage is TRBV20-1 and J usage is TRBJ2-4; 9 bases align to TRBD2. The J call may be incorrect, as the DNA end agrees better with TRBJ2-7. CDR1 DFQATT and CDR2 SNEGSKA come from the germline V gene (reference sequence). This CDR3 comprises 15 residues.